This T cell receptor beta chain was captured in a study of identical twins. This clonotype was recorded many times. Germline lookup yields CDR1 DFQATT and CDR2 SNEGSKA (reference sequence). Trimming removed 5 bases from V and 2 bases from J; junction bases left unmatched: 5. This CDR3 has 13 amino acids. TCRdb used MiXCR to reprocess the 5' RACE reads, holding one entry per CDR3 protein. Altogether 200,000 to 300,000 distinct CDR3 sequences are present, roughly a tenth being singletons, with the ten largest covering about a tenth. What was sequenced was memory T cells sorted from blood. The genes are TRBV20-1 and TRBJ2-7; 8 bases line up with TRBD2. The TCR originated in a man in his fifties in good health. The CDR3 spells CSAVAGPTYEQYF. CDR3 nucleotide sequence: TGCAGTGCTGTAGCGGGACCGACCTACGAGCAGTACTTC.